This is a list of T cell receptor beta chains from one sample in a study of blood T cells in healthy people across ages. TCRdb passed the 5' RACE reads through MiXCR, listing each CDR3 protein once. The sample contains hundreds of thousands of distinct CDR3 sequences, approximately 40% of which appear only once. Sample: blood. These receptors were collected from a man older than 75 in good health. Both conserved end residues are part of each CDR3. D genes are given only for firm matches. Not all rows give a size; the values are once, few, many and, for expanded clones, a class.

.,TRBJ2-1,TRBD1,TRBV12-3/TRBV12-4,CASRGTGSNEQFF,TGTGCCAGCAGGGGGACAGGGAGTAATGAGCAGTTCTTC
.,TRBJ2-1,.,TRBV10-1,CASGGKGSYNEQFF,TGCGCCAGTGGGGGTAAGGGCTCCTACAATGAGCAGTTCTTC
.,TRBJ2-3,TRBD1,TRBV7-9,CASSLDGQGRDTQYF,TGTGCCAGCAGCTTAGATGGACAGGGCCGCGATACGCAGTATTTT
.,TRBJ2-3,.,TRBV12-3/TRBV12-4,CASSFFGADTQYF,TGTGCCAGCAGTTTTTTTGGGGCAGATACGCAGTATTTT
.,TRBJ1-1,.,TRBV5-6,CASSNQGSRTEAFF,TGTGCCAGCAGCAACCAGGGTTCTCGCACTGAAGCTTTCTTT
.,TRBJ2-5,TRBD2,TRBV6-2/TRBV6-3,CASSYAGGPSETQYF,TGTGCCAGCAGTTACGCGGGAGGGCCTTCCGAGACCCAGTACTTC
.,TRBJ2-1,TRBD2,TRBV12-3/TRBV12-4,CASSGGGAYINEQFF,TGTGCCAGCTCTGGCGGGGGGGCCTATATCAATGAGCAGTTCTTC
.,TRBJ2-7,.,TRBV20-1,CSARGVEPSSYEQYF,TGCAGTGCTAGAGGGGTCGAACCGAGCTCCTACGAGCAGTACTTC
.,TRBJ2-1,.,TRBV7-2,CASSPLGPQFF,TGTGCCAGCAGCCCCCTAGGGCCGCAGTTCTTC
few,TRBJ2-7,.,TRBV20-1,CSARPGSGYEQYF,TGCAGTGCCCGACCGGGCTCAGGCTACGAGCAGTACTTC
few,TRBJ2-3,TRBD1,TRBV14,CASSQLRQGADTQYF,TGTGCCAGCAGCCAACTCCGGCAGGGGGCAGATACGCAGTATTTT
.,TRBJ2-1,TRBD2,TRBV9,CASSVIAGAGNEQFF,TGTGCCAGCAGCGTTATAGCGGGGGCCGGTAATGAGCAGTTCTTC
.,TRBJ1-4,.,TRBV6-5,CASSRRRHVNEKLFF,TGTGCCAGCAGTCGACGACGGCACGTAAATGAAAAACTGTTTTTT
.,TRBJ2-2,.,TRBV12-3/TRBV12-4,CASTPGGTQNTGELFF,TGTGCCAGCACCCCTGGGGGGACTCAGAACACCGGGGAGCTGTTTTTT
.,TRBJ2-5,TRBD2,TRBV20-1,CSASLAGGQETQYF,TGCAGTGCTAGCCTAGCGGGAGGCCAAGAGACCCAGTACTTC
.,TRBJ2-3,.,TRBV4-1,CASSQAEGVGDTQYF,TGCGCCAGCAGCCAGGCCGAGGGTGTGGGAGATACGCAGTATTTT
.,TRBJ2-4,TRBD2,TRBV28,CASGTWGDAREQYF,TGTGCTAGCGGGACTTGGGGGGACGCTAGAGAGCAGTACTTC
.,TRBJ1-4,.,TRBV6-2/TRBV6-3,CASSAPRNRAANEKLFF,TGTGCCAGCAGTGCCCCCCGAAACAGGGCTGCTAATGAAAAACTGTTTTTT